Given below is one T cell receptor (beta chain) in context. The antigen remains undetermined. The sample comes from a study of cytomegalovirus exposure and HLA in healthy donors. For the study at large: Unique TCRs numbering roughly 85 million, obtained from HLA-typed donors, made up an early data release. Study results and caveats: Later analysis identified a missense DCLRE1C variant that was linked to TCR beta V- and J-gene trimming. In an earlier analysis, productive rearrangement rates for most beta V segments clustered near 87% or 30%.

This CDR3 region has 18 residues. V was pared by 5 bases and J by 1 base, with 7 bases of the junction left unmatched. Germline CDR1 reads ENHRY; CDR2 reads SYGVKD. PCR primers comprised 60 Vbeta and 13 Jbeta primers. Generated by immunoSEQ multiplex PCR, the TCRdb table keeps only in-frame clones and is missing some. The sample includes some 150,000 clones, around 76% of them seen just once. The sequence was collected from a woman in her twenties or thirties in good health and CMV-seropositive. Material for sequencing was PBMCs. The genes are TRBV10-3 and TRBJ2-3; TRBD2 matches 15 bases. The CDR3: CAISKTGTSGGRTDTQYF. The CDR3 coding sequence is TGTGCCATCAGTAAAACCGGGACTAGCGGGGGGCGCACAGATACGCAGTATTTT.